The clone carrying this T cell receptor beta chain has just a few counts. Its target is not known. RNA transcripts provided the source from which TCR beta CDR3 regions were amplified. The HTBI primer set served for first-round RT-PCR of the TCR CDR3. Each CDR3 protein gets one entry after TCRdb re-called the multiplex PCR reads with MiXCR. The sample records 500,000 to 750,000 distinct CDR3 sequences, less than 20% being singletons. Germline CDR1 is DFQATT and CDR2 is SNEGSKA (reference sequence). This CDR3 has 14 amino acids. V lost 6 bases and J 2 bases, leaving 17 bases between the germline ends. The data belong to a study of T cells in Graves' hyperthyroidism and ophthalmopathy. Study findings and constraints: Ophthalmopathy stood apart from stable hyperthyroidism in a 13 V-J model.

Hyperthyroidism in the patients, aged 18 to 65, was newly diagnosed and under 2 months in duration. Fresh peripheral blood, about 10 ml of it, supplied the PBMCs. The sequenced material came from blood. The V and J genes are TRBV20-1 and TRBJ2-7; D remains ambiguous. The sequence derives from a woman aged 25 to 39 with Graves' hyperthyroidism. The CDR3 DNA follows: TGCAGTGCCACGGATCCAGGTTACCCCTACGAGCAGTACTTC. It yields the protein CSATDPGYPYEQYF.